Shown below are 17 T cell receptor beta chains from a single sample sequenced in a study of blood T cell repertoires in COVID-19. Here immunoSEQ multiplex PCR was the method, and the copy in TCRdb shows in-frame clones only, minus some. The profile shows fewer than 250,000 clones, approximately 88% of them singletons. Sequences were obtained from PBMCs or T cells enriched from blood (not recorded which). Source of these receptors: a woman in her 30s who had recovered from COVID-19.

The V and J genes are TRBV5-1 and TRBJ1-3; maybe TRBD1 (5 bases). CDR3 length equals 17 residues. Trimming left V 0 bases short and J 3 bases short, with 16 bases between. Germline assignment: CDR1 SGHRS and CDR2 YFSETQ. This CDR3 is CASSLGGQGMDGNTIYF. The DNA of the CDR3 is TGCGCCAGCAGCTTGGGTGGGCAGGGCATGGATGGAAACACCATATATTTT. Full variable domain (outside the CDR3, taken from reference TRBV5-1 and TRBJ1-3): KAGVTQTPRYLIKTRGQQVTLSCSPISGHRSVSWYQQTPGQGLQFLFEYFSETQRNKGNFPGRFSGRQFSNSRSEMNVSTLELGDSALYLCASSLGGQGMDGNTIYFGEGSWLTVV.

A single count supports this clone. The genes are TRBV5-1 and TRBJ2-1, with a weak D call TRBD2 (5 bases). V was pared by 3 bases and J by 7 bases, with 5 bases between. The CDR3 is 11 amino acids. The germline CDR1 and CDR2 sequences are SGHRS and YFSETQ. The CDR3, as DNA: TGCGCCAGCAGCTCGGGGAATGAGCAGTTCTTC. It yields the protein CASSSGNEQFF. Variable domain in full (rest from reference TRBV5-1 and TRBJ2-1): KAGVTQTPRYLIKTRGQQVTLSCSPISGHRSVSWYQQTPGQGLQFLFEYFSETQRNKGNFPGRFSGRQFSNSRSEMNVSTLELGDSALYLCASSSGNEQFFGPGTRLTVL.

This clone appeared a few times. This specimen includes other DNA sequences encoding the same CDR3. This chain uses TRBV28 with TRBJ2-3; 7 bases are shared with TRBD2. The germline V gene has CDR1 MDHEN and CDR2 SYDVKM. This CDR3 spans 15 amino acids. V lost 6 bases, J lost 0 bases, and 6 bases stayed unmatched. The CDR3 sequence is CASRGGTISTDTQYF. The DNA for the CDR3 is TGTGCCAGCAGGGGGGGGACCATTAGCACAGATACGCAGTATTTT.

The rearrangement links TRBV2 to TRBJ2-5, with 12 nucleotides matching TRBD2. V trimming: 3 bases; J trimming: 5 bases; junction bases outside the gene matches: 4. The CDR3 is 15 amino acids. Germline V gene sequence: CDR1 SNHLY, CDR2 FYNNEI. CDR3 nucleotides: TGTGCCAGCAGTGAGGGAACTAGCGGGAGGGAGACCCAGTACTTC. As protein: CASSEGTSGRETQYF.

This clone has just a few counts. The CDR3 here is CASSIEGRSYEQYF. The CDR3 coding sequence is TGTGCCAGTAGTATTGAGGGCAGGTCCTACGAGCAGTACTTC. The rearrangement joins TRBV19 to TRBJ2-7, with D possibly matching TRBD2 (5 bases). The CDR3 consists of 14 residues. V lost 3 bases and J 1 base, leaving 10 bases between the germline ends. CDR1 is LNHDA and CDR2 is SQIVND in the germline V gene (reference sequence). The whole variable domain, filled in from reference TRBV19 and TRBJ2-7, reads DGGITQSPKYLFRKEGQNVTLSCEQNLNHDAMYWYRQDPGQGLRLIYYSQIVNDFQKGDIAEGYSVSREKKESFPLTVTSAQKNPTAFYLCASSIEGRSYEQYFGPGTRLTVT.

The genes are TRBV15 and TRBJ2-3; 12 positions match TRBD2. Germline CDR1 and CDR2: LNHNV and YYDKDF (reference sequence). The CDR3 spans 18 residues. V gave up 1 base and J gave up 5 bases; unmatched junction bases: 10. The CDR3 nucleotides are TGTGCCACCAGCAGAGGCCGACTAGCGGGAGTCGTTAAAGATACGCAGTATTTT. Residues: CATSRGRLAGVVKDTQYF.

In this sample, this clone turned up a few times. This chain joins TRBV5-4 and TRBJ2-2; TRBD1 matches at 8 bases. Per the germline V gene, CDR1 is SGHNT and CDR2 is YYREEE (reference sequence). The J segment lost 3 bases and the V segment lost 0 bases, leaving 1 base of the junction unmatched. The CDR3 has 15 residues. The CDR3 sequence is CASSLGQGYTGELFF. The CDR3 DNA sequence: TGTGCCAGCAGCTTGGGACAGGGGTACACCGGGGAGCTGTTTTTT. Variable domain in full (rest from reference TRBV5-4 and TRBJ2-2): ETGVTQSPTHLIKTRGQQVTLRCSSQSGHNTVSWYQQALGQGPQFIFQYYREEENGRGNFPPRFSGLQFPNYSSELNVNALELDDSALYLCASSLGQGYTGELFFGEGSRLTVL.

There are a few counts of this clone. The rearrangement links TRBV9 to TRBJ2-1; 9 bases agree with TRBD2. Per germline, CDR1 SGDLS and CDR2 YYNGEE. The length of the CDR3 is 16 residues. V lost 0 bases, J lost 6 bases, and 7 bases stayed unmatched. The CDR3: CASSVAVSGGTNEQFF. The DNA of the CDR3 is TGTGCCAGCAGCGTAGCAGTTAGCGGGGGAACCAATGAGCAGTTCTTC.

This chain joins TRBV5-1 and TRBJ2-7; 8 nucleotides match TRBD1. Per the germline V gene, CDR1 is SGHRS and CDR2 is YFSETQ. This CDR3 region has 14 residues. The trim removed 4 bases at V and 5 bases at J, leaving 8 bases unmatched. CDR3: CASSMPGGGDEQYF. CDR3 nucleotides: TGCGCCAGCAGCATGCCAGGGGGCGGGGACGAGCAGTACTTC.

This clone was found a few times. The rearrangement uses TRBV28 and TRBJ2-5, with a tentative D call TRBD2 (6 bases). Deletions cut 6 bases from V and 7 bases from J, with 18 bases between. The length of the CDR3 is 14 residues. Per germline, CDR1 MDHEN and CDR2 SYDVKM. The CDR3 spells CASSLVRGRGTQYF. CDR3 nucleotide sequence: TGTGCCAGCAGCTTGGTCCGGGGGAGAGGGACCCAGTACTTC.

This rearrangement joins TRBV5-1 to TRBJ1-1; the match to TRBD1 covers 8 bases. This CDR3 region has 15 residues. V was pared by 4 bases and J by 5 bases, with 10 bases of the junction left unmatched. Germline assignment: CDR1 SGHRS and CDR2 YFSETQ. The CDR3 DNA reads as TGCGCCAGCAGCACCAGGACAGGGTCGGGTACTGAAGCTTTCTTT. Amino acid sequence: CASSTRTGSGTEAFF.

The chain has TRBV5-1 and TRBJ1-2; perhaps TRBD1 as D (5 bases). Between the trimmed V and J ends, which lost 0 bases and 6 bases, there was a span of 12 bases. Per the germline V gene, CDR1 is SGHRS and CDR2 is YFSETQ. This CDR3 is 14 amino acids long. This CDR3 reads CASSLGTGFHGYTF. In DNA, the CDR3 is TGCGCCAGCAGCTTGGGCACAGGATTTCATGGCTACACCTTC.

V is TRBV9 and J is TRBJ2-5; 8 bases fit TRBD2. V shed 1 base and J 3 bases; nucleotides not matched to a gene: 5. CDR1 is SGDLS and CDR2 is YYNGEE in the germline V gene. The CDR3 is 15 amino acids. CDR3 in amino acids: CASSVSGGGEETQYF. As DNA, the CDR3 is TGTGCCAGCAGCGTAAGCGGGGGAGGAGAAGAGACCCAGTACTTC.

V is TRBV4-2 and J is TRBJ1-2; TRBD1 might be the D (6 bases). The CDR3 is made up of 17 amino acids. V was shortened by 0 bases and J by 3 bases, with 17 bases between the two germline ends. CDR1 is LGHNA and CDR2 is YNFKEQ in the germline V gene. This CDR3 is CASSQEGISQGYYGYTF. CDR3 sequence (DNA): TGTGCCAGCAGCCAAGAAGGGATTTCACAGGGTTACTATGGCTACACCTTC.

This chain links TRBV23-1 with TRBJ2-7; tentative D call: TRBD1 (5 bases). TRBV23-1 is given ORF status, its function remaining uncertain. The CDR3 extends over 16 amino acids. V lost 1 base, J lost 2 bases, and 15 bases lay in between. CDR3 nucleotide sequence: TGCGCCAGCAGTCAATGGCAGGGAACTTCTACCTACGAGCAGTACGTC. Residues: CASSQWQGTSTYEQYV.

This clone was picked up one time. The chain has TRBV2 and TRBJ2-6; 12 bases are shared with TRBD2. CDR3 length: 20 residues. CDR1 and CDR2 (germline): SNHLY, FYNNEI. With 6 bases clipped from V and 2 bases from J, the junction kept 14 bases outside the gene matches. CDR3 region: CASRLPGLAGFDTGANVLTF. CDR3 sequence (DNA): TGTGCCAGCAGACTACCTGGACTAGCGGGATTCGACACTGGGGCCAACGTCCTGACTTTC.

The CDR3: CASGQGRQPQHF. The CDR3 bases are TGTGCCAGTGGACAGGGTAGACAGCCCCAGCATTTT. The chain carries TRBV19 and TRBJ1-5; 8 bases align to TRBD1. Trimming took 8 bases from V and 7 from J; bases not matched to a gene: 4. The CDR3 is 12 residues long. The germline V gene has CDR1 LNHDA and CDR2 SQIVND (reference sequence). The variable domain in full, completed from reference TRBV19 and TRBJ1-5, reads DGGITQSPKYLFRKEGQNVTLSCEQNLNHDAMYWYRQDPGQGLRLIYYSQIVNDFQKGDIAEGYSVSREKKESFPLTVTSAQKNPTAFYLCASGQGRQPQHFGDGTRLSIL.